These T cell receptor beta chains were read from a single sample in a study of cytomegalovirus exposure and HLA in healthy donors. Profiling relied on immunoSEQ multiplex PCR, and the TCRdb table lists in-frame clones only, not all of them. The sample yields approximately 170,000 clones, just under 80% seen once. The specimen sequenced was PBMCs. These receptor sequences come from a man aged 18 to 30 in good health and CMV-seropositive. The CDR3 runs from the conserved cysteine through the conserved F or W. D genes are given only for firm matches. Not all rows give a size; the values are once, few, many and, for expanded clones, a class.

V	size	J	D	DNA	CDR3
TRBV15	once	TRBJ2-5	.	TGTGCCACCAGCTATCTTGGGGGGGCACAAGAGACCCAGTACTTC	CATSYLGGAQETQYF
TRBV5-4	.	TRBJ1-2	TRBD1	TGTGCCAGCAGCTTGGACCCGGACAGGCCAGCCTTCTTC	CASSLDPDRPAFF
TRBV18	.	TRBJ2-5	.	TGTGCCAGCTCACCGGATAGGACAGCTAAAGAGACCCAGTACTTC	CASSPDRTAKETQYF
TRBV19	.	TRBJ2-3	TRBD1	TGTGCCAGTACCCTTGGAGGGGGACAGGAGGGGTCAGATACGCAGTATTTT	CASTLGGGQEGSDTQYF
TRBV5-1	.	TRBJ1-1	TRBD1	TGCGCCAGCAGCTTGGGGGGCAGGGGGTACACTGAAGCTTTCTTT	CASSLGGRGYTEAFF
TRBV11-2	few	TRBJ2-1	TRBD2	TGTGCCACGTCGCGGGGGAATTACAATGAGCAGTTCTTC	CATSRGNYNEQFF
TRBV6-1	few	TRBJ2-5	TRBD1	TGTGCCAGCAGTGACCCACGATTTGGGACAGGGAGAGAGACCCAGTACTTC	CASSDPRFGTGRETQYF
TRBV14	few	TRBJ1-2	TRBD1	TGTGCCAGCAGTCTGGACAGGGGCTCTTATGGCTACACCTTC	CASSLDRGSYGYTF
TRBV28	once	TRBJ1-3	TRBD1	TGTGCCAGCGGTACAGGGGTTCACACCATATATTTT	CASGTGVHTIYF
TRBV15	few	TRBJ1-1	TRBD1	TGTGCCACCAGCAAACCGGAAACAGGGGCCACTGAAGCTTTCTTT	CATSKPETGATEAFF
TRBV2	.	TRBJ1-1	.	TGTGCCAGCACCCCGAAGGACAGATCCACTGAAGCTTTCTTT	CASTPKDRSTEAFF
TRBV19	.	TRBJ2-7	.	TGTGCCAGCGCACCGGGAGTACTCTACGAGCAGTACTTC	CASAPGVLYEQYF
TRBV7-9	.	TRBJ2-7	TRBD1	TGTGCCAGCAGCGCAGGACAGGGCGACCACGAGCAGTACTTC	CASSAGQGDHEQYF
TRBV28	few	TRBJ1-1	.	TGTGCCAGCAGCGGGACACCGAACACTGAAGCTTTCTTT	CASSGTPNTEAFF
TRBV4-3	once	TRBJ1-2	.	TGCGCCAGCAGCCAAGATATGAGGGATGGCTACACCTTC	CASSQDMRDGYTF
TRBV5-1	.	TRBJ2-1	TRBD2	TGCGCCAGCAGTCCTCCTAAAGCGGGAGGAGTGAATGAGCAGTTCTTC	CASSPPKAGGVNEQFF
TRBV19	.	TRBJ2-1	TRBD1	TGTGCCAGTAGCCATCCCCGGGACAGAACAAATGAGCAGTTCTTC	CASSHPRDRTNEQFF
TRBV13	.	TRBJ2-3	TRBD2	TGTGCCAGCAGCTGGAGTGGGGGGGGCACAGATACGCAGTATTTT	CASSWSGGGTDTQYF
TRBV1	.	TRBJ2-7	.	TGCACCAGCAGCCAGGGGACTCGAGGCCATTACGAGCAGTACTTC	CTSSQGTRGHYEQYF
TRBV7-9	once	TRBJ1-5	.	TGTGCCAGCAGGGGAGGTTCAGAGCCCCAGCATTTT	CASRGGSEPQHF
TRBV2	few	TRBJ2-1	TRBD2	TGTGCCAGCAGGCCCCCCTTTGGGGGGGGTACCTACAATGAGCAGTTCTTC	CASRPPFGGGTYNEQFF
TRBV10-2	few	TRBJ1-1	TRBD1	TGCGCCAGCTCAGGGGGTCCAGGGCGGAGGACTGAAGCTTTCTTT	CASSGGPGRRTEAFF
TRBV7-6	.	TRBJ1-5	.	TGTGCCAGCAGCAACCCTGCAGCCCTCAGGTGGGCCCAGCATTTT	CASSNPAALRWAQHF
TRBV20-1	.	TRBJ1-2	.	TGCAGTGCGGGGACAAGCTATGGCTACACCTTC	CSAGTSYGYTF
TRBV5-1	.	TRBJ2-5	.	TGCGCCAGCCGCAGACTAGTGCAAGAGACCCAGTACTTC	CASRRLVQETQYF
TRBV5-1	.	TRBJ2-5	.	TGCGCCAGCAGCTTGCTAGCGCAAAGGTTGGATCAAGAGACCCAGTACTTC	CASSLLAQRLDQETQYF
TRBV9	.	TRBJ1-2	.	TGTGCCAGCAGCGTCGCGGGGCAGAACTATGGCTACACCTTC	CASSVAGQNYGYTF
TRBV5-1	.	TRBJ2-7	.	TGCGCCAGCAGCTTGTCCGATAGGGGGTACGAGCAGTACTTC	CASSLSDRGYEQYF
TRBV19	.	TRBJ1-5	.	TGTGCCAGTAGTCCGTCATTGGACCTGGGGCATCAGCCCCAGCATTTT	CASSPSLDLGHQPQHF
TRBV4-2	.	TRBJ1-2	.	TGTGCCAGCAGCCAAGAGGCCGCAGGCCACTTCTATGGCTACACCTTC	CASSQEAAGHFYGYTF
TRBV6-1	.	TRBJ1-5	TRBD1	TGTGCCAGCAGTGAAATAAGGGGGACAGGGGCGAAGCCCCAGCATTTT	CASSEIRGTGAKPQHF
TRBV5-1	.	TRBJ2-2	.	TGCGCCAGCAGCCCCTCCCCCGGTAAAAACACCGGGGAGCTGTTTTTT	CASSPSPGKNTGELFF
TRBV5-1	once	TRBJ1-1	.	TGCGCCAGCAGCTCGACAGACATGAACACTGAAGCTTTCTTT	CASSSTDMNTEAFF
TRBV28	.	TRBJ2-1	.	TGTGCCAGCAGTTTCGGAAATTGGGGACTTCCCAATGAGCAGTTCTTC	CASSFGNWGLPNEQFF
TRBV27	.	TRBJ2-6	.	TGTGCCAGCAGTTTGATAGCTGAGCTCTCCGGGGCCAACGTCCTGACTTTC	CASSLIAELSGANVLTF
TRBV2	.	TRBJ2-7	.	TGTGCCAGCAGTGATACAGAAAATTACGAGCAGTACTTC	CASSDTENYEQYF
TRBV10-2	.	TRBJ1-1	.	TGCGCCAGCAGTCTGACGGCGGGAACTGAAGCTTTCTTT	CASSLTAGTEAFF
TRBV5-6	.	TRBJ2-1	.	TGTGCCAGCATCTCCGGTGTGAATGAGCAGTTCTTC	CASISGVNEQFF
TRBV27	.	TRBJ1-2	TRBD1	TGTGCCAGTTCGGCAGGGGGCTATCTTGGCTACACCTTC	CASSAGGYLGYTF
TRBV6-6	.	TRBJ2-3	.	TGTGCCAGCAGTTACCTAGCTCTCCCTAGCACAGATACGCAGTATTTT	CASSYLALPSTDTQYF
TRBV28	few	TRBJ2-1	TRBD2	TGTGCCAGCAGTTTCGGGGGACTAGCGAACAATGAGCAGTTCTTC	CASSFGGLANNEQFF
TRBV2	.	TRBJ1-5	TRBD1	TGTGCCAGCAGTGAAGTCGGGACAGGGGCCCAGCATTTT	CASSEVGTGAQHF
TRBV28	.	TRBJ2-7	TRBD1	TGTGCCAGCAGTTTAGAATTGGGGACAGGGGGCTCGTGGGAGCAGTACTTC	CASSLELGTGGSWEQYF
TRBV28	few	TRBJ2-7	TRBD2	TGTGCCAGCAGTCGGGCTAGCGGGAGTCTACACGAGCAGTACTTC	CASSRASGSLHEQYF
TRBV6-1	once	TRBJ1-4	TRBD1	TGTGCCAGCAGCCGGACAGGGTCCGACCGAGAAAAACTGTTTTTT	CASSRTGSDREKLFF
TRBV6-6	few	TRBJ2-7	.	TGTGCCAGCAGTTACTCCACCCCAGACTACGAGCAGTACTTC	CASSYSTPDYEQYF
TRBV28	.	TRBJ1-2	.	TGTGCCAGCAGTTTATCGGCCGGGGGGGCTCTCGGGTATGGCTACACCTTC	CASSLSAGGALGYGYTF
TRBV19	.	TRBJ2-1	.	TGTGCCAGTAGTATGGGCGTGCCCTACAATGAGCAGTTCTTC	CASSMGVPYNEQFF
TRBV5-1	.	TRBJ2-5	.	TGCGCCAGCAGCCTCGCACAGGGAGAGACCCAGTACTTC	CASSLAQGETQYF
TRBV7-6	.	TRBJ2-1	TRBD2	TGTGCCAGCAGCGTTAGTGGGGGGGCCTACAATGAGCAGTTCTTC	CASSVSGGAYNEQFF
TRBV5-1	.	TRBJ2-3	.	TGCGCCAGCAGCCGCGACTTGAGTGCCCCCACAGATACGCAGTATTTT	CASSRDLSAPTDTQYF
TRBV6-6	few	TRBJ1-2	TRBD1	TGTGCCAGCAGTTACTCGGCCGGGACAGGGGTCGGCTACACCTTC	CASSYSAGTGVGYTF
TRBV6-5	once	TRBJ1-3	.	TGTGCCAGCAGTTACTCGAAGAGCTCTGGAAACACCATATATTTT	CASSYSKSSGNTIYF
TRBV10-2	.	TRBJ1-2	.	TGCGCCAGCAGTGAGGGGCCGCCCCGGGGCTATGGCTACACCTTC	CASSEGPPRGYGYTF
TRBV29-1	.	TRBJ2-7	.	TGCAGCGTTGGACAGGCCTTCTACGAGCAGTACTTC	CSVGQAFYEQYF
TRBV19	few	TRBJ1-1	.	TGTGCCAGTAGTAGGGGAAGGGGGGGCTTGAACACTGAAGCTTTCTTT	CASSRGRGGLNTEAFF
TRBV6-1	.	TRBJ2-1	.	TGTGCCAGCAGTGCGCCCGGGACTCGAACCTACAATGAGCAGTTCTTC	CASSAPGTRTYNEQFF
TRBV10-1	.	TRBJ2-1	.	TGCGCCAGCAGTGACCCCGCTGATAAGGCGGGTGAGCAGTTCTTC	CASSDPADKAGEQFF
TRBV19	.	TRBJ1-1	.	TGTGCCAGTAGTATCGGGTGGATACCGAACACTGAAGCTTTCTTT	CASSIGWIPNTEAFF